This paragraph reports one TCR beta chain. The antigen remains undetermined. This record belongs to a study of Ad26.COV2.S vaccination and SARS-CoV-2 variants. Study results and limitations: TCR breadth and depth analyses may have underestimated total T cell responses. Spike-specific TCR breadth was greater after Ad26.COV2.S than placebo.

Method: immunoSEQ multiplex PCR; TCRdb's copy keeps in-frame clones and lacks some. The sample includes about 400,000 clones, about 83% of them seen just once. The treatment: some 20 received Ad26.COV2.S at low or high dose, single or two shots; roughly 5 received placebo; per-sample allocation not given. Samples came from day 63 after the first vaccine or placebo injection. Donor was an adult aged 18-55 years in Boston. The CDR3 covers 13 residues. V was clipped by 0 bases and J by 4 bases, with 7 bases between them. CDR1 is LGHNA, CDR2 YSLEER, per germline. The rearrangement links TRBV4-3 to TRBJ2-7; tentative D call: TRBD2 (5 bases). The sample here was peripheral blood, taken in a trial of Ad26.COV2.S vaccine versus placebo. The receptor was derived from a person between 18 and 59 years old who received the Ad26.COV2.S COVID-19 vaccine or a placebo. This CDR3 is CASSQDRGYEQYF. The CDR3 coding sequence is TGCGCCAGCAGCCAAGATCGGGGTTACGAGCAGTACTTC.